Following are 18 T cell receptor beta chains from one sample sequenced in a study of post-analysis software for immune sequencing data. No antigens are known for them. The TCR beta cDNA libraries carried unique molecular identifiers. TCRdb reprocessed the PCR reads with MiXCR, giving one entry per CDR3 protein. Here the sample spans some 800,000 distinct CDR3 sequences, 35% to 55% being singletons. Regarding the study as a whole: Compared with controls, patients had more of five or six TRBV segments, including TRBV5-6, TRBV5-1 and TRBV20-1.

The sequencing input was blood. These receptors originate from a girl aged 10 to 17 with multiple sclerosis.

This chain uses TRBV29-1 with TRBJ2-5; D not certain. CDR3 length equals 14 residues. Germline lookup yields CDR1 SQVTM and CDR2 ANQGSEA. Trimming shortened V by 2 bases and J by 2 bases, and 12 bases separated the two germline ends. The CDR3 DNA sequence: TGCAGCGTTGAACTGGCTAGTCCGCAAGAGACCCAGTACTTC. This gives the protein CSVELASPQETQYF.

The genes are TRBV12-3 or TRBV12-4 and TRBJ2-6; D may be TRBD2 (5 bases). This CDR3 spans 18 amino acids. V was cut by 2 bases and J by 0 bases, with 14 bases left in between. CDR3 DNA: TGTGCCAGCAGTTTACTGGCGGGCACCAGCTCTGGGGCCAACGTCCTGACTTTC. It yields the protein CASSLLAGTSSGANVLTF.

The chain links TRBV28 to TRBJ1-2, with TRBD1 identical over 9 bases. This CDR3 spans 14 amino acids. Per germline, CDR1 MDHEN and CDR2 SYDVKM. V lost 8 bases and J lost 0; bases outside the gene matches: 4. The CDR3 DNA reads as TGTGCCAGCGGGACAGGGTCCGCTAACTATGGCTACACCTTC. As protein: CASGTGSANYGYTF.

This clonotype has more than one count but fewer than ten. The chain uses TRBV28 and TRBJ1-2, with D tentatively TRBD1 (5 bases). Germline V gene lookup returns CDR1 MDHEN and CDR2 SYDVKM. The CDR3 is 13 amino acids. Between the trimmed V and J ends, which lost 5 bases and 9 bases, there was a span of 16 bases. The CDR3 loop reads CASSETTRARYTF. The DNA of the CDR3 is TGTGCCAGCAGTGAAACCACCAGGGCTCGCTACACCTTC.

The V gene is TRBV6-6, the J gene TRBJ2-1; no firm D call. The CDR3 extends over 13 amino acids. The ends were cut back, 6 bases at V and 8 bases at J, with 14 bases in the middle. In germline, CDR1 is MNHNY, CDR2 SVGAGI (reference sequence). For the CDR3, the DNA is TGTGCCAGCAGGCTTGAGGATGAGGATGAGCAGTTCTTC. Protein: CASRLEDEDEQFF.

The chain is built from TRBV28 and TRBJ2-4; D gene uncertain. The CDR3 extends over 15 amino acids. V gave up 5 bases and J gave up 0 bases, with 11 bases separating them. The germline CDR1 and CDR2 sequences are MDHEN and SYDVKM. The chain's CDR3 is CASSARIIAKNIQYF. In DNA, the CDR3 is TGTGCCAGCAGTGCCAGGATTATAGCCAAAAACATTCAGTACTTC.

This clonotype occurred a few times. The rearrangement uses TRBV20-1 and TRBJ2-1; D unclear. The CDR3 runs to 13 residues. The V gene's germline CDR1 is DFQATT and CDR2 SNEGSKA (reference sequence). Trimming removed 1 base from V and 3 bases from J, with 7 bases in between. The CDR3 DNA reads TGCAGTGCTAGAGGAACGGGCTACAATGAGCAGTTCTTC. It specifies CSARGTGYNEQFF.

This clonotype was observed a few times. The V call is TRBV6-6, the J call TRBJ2-7; D uncertain. Between the trimmed V and J ends, which lost 6 bases and 7 bases, there was a span of 13 bases. CDR3 length: 12 residues. Germline V lookup: CDR1 MNHNY, CDR2 SVGAGI (reference sequence). CDR3 sequence reads: CASSLRLGEQYF. The CDR3, as DNA: TGTGCCAGCAGCCTTCGGCTCGGGGAGCAGTACTTC.

The chain uses TRBV12-3 or TRBV12-4 and TRBJ2-3; 9 nucleotides match TRBD2. The CDR3 covers 16 residues. The trim removed 3 bases at V and 2 bases at J, leaving 6 bases unmatched. The CDR3 DNA sequence: TGTGCCAGCAGTTTTGGGACTAGCAGGAACACAGATACGCAGTATTTT. This sequence encodes CASSFGTSRNTDTQYF.

The chain employs TRBV5-1 and TRBJ2-5; a possible D gene is TRBD2 (5 bases). This CDR3 comprises 15 residues. V lost 0 bases, J lost 2 bases, and 11 bases lay in between. The germline V gene has CDR1 SGHRS and CDR2 YFSETQ. CDR3 nucleotides: TGCGCCAGCAGCTTGGTATCAGCGGATCAAGAGACCCAGTACTTC. Translated, it gives CASSLVSADQETQYF.

The CDR3 nucleotides are TGTGCCAGCACCCGTACATCCGGAAGCGGAAACAATGAGCAGTTCTTC. Its protein product is CASTRTSGSGNNEQFF. The genes are TRBV5-4 and TRBJ2-1, with D perhaps TRBD2 (5 bases). The germline V gene encodes CDR1 SGHNT and CDR2 YYREEE (reference sequence). The CDR3 length is 16 residues. Trimming left V 6 bases short and J 5 bases short, with 21 bases between.

J is TRBJ2-4 and V is TRBV7-9, with D hard to call. The ends were cut back, 4 bases at V and 0 bases at J, with 10 bases in the middle. From germline, CDR1 is SEHNR and CDR2 FQNEAQ (reference sequence). This CDR3 comprises 15 residues. DNA of the CDR3: TGTGCCAGCAGCTCCCTGGGTTTAGCCAAAAACATTCAGTACTTC. Its translation: CASSSLGLAKNIQYF. Complete variable domain (other parts from reference TRBV7-9 and TRBJ2-4): DTGVSQNPRHKITKRGQNVTFRCDPISEHNRLYWYRQTLGQGPEFLTYFQNEAQLEKSRLLSDRFSAERPKGSFSTLEIQRTEQGDSAMYLCASSSLGLAKNIQYFGAGTRLSVL.

The chain is built from TRBV6-5 and TRBJ2-5, with D unclear. There are 12 residues in the CDR3. The V end was cut by 6 bases, the J end by 4 bases, with 9 bases between. The germline V gene encodes CDR1 MNHEY and CDR2 SVGAGI. CDR3 loop: CASSRNGETQYF. CDR3 nucleotide sequence: TGTGCCAGCAGCCGAAACGGAGAGACCCAGTACTTC.

This clonotype was recorded once. The chain combines TRBV24-1 with TRBJ2-3; D gene ambiguous. In germline, CDR1 is KGHDR, CDR2 SFDVKD. This CDR3 region has 12 residues. V lost 4 bases and J lost 6, with 7 bases in between. CDR3 in DNA: TGTGCCACCAGTGAACGGTCGGATACGCAGTATTTT. Translating gives CATSERSDTQYF.

This clonotype was seen a handful of times. This chain joins TRBV20-1 and TRBJ2-4, with 11 bases aligning to TRBD2. The J call could be wrong; TRBJ2-7 is a better fit for the DNA end. This CDR3 has 16 residues. Germline-derived CDR1 and CDR2 are DFQATT and SNEGSKA (reference sequence). CDR3 residues: CSARDIGTSGFYEQYF. DNA of the CDR3: TGCAGTGCTAGAGATATAGGGACTAGCGGATTCTACGAGCAGTACTTC.

Details on this clonotype: Germline and junction disagree at one end, which may indicate a read error. The rearrangement joins TRBV13 to TRBJ2-6; 15 bases are shared with TRBD2. This CDR3 has 16 residues. Looked up from germline, CDR1 is PRHDT and CDR2 is FYEKMQ (reference sequence). CDR3 residues: CASSPGLAGGDNVLTF. The CDR3 DNA sequence: TGTGCCAGCAGCCCAGGACTAGCGGGAGGGGACAACGTCCTGACTTTC.

The rearrangement links TRBV12-3 or TRBV12-4 to TRBJ1-1; D is ambiguous. V lost 2 bases and J lost 0, with 4 bases in between. The CDR3 spans 13 residues. The CDR3 coding sequence is TGTGCCAGCAGTTTACCGATGAACACTGAAGCTTTCTTT. The encoded protein is CASSLPMNTEAFF.

J is TRBJ1-1 and V is TRBV6-6; D is possibly TRBD1 (5 bases). Germline-derived CDR1 and CDR2 are MNHNY and SVGAGI (reference sequence). Between the trimmed V and J ends, which lost 6 bases and 4 bases, there was a span of 9 bases. The CDR3 totals 12 residues. The chain's CDR3 is CASSRDATEAFF. The CDR3 nucleotides are TGTGCCAGCAGCAGGGATGCCACTGAAGCTTTCTTT.